A selection of T cell receptor beta chains follows, all from one sample in a study of T cells after yellow fever vaccination. One entry per CDR3 protein results from TCRdb running MiXCR on the 5' RACE reads. This repertoire shows some 250,000 distinct CDR3 sequences, roughly 3.5% found once; its top ten account for about a fifth. The sequencing here drew on PBMCs, taken 15 days after the yellow fever booster vaccination. The receptors shown here come from a man aged 18 to 30 who received the YFV17D yellow fever vaccine. The CDR3 runs from the conserved cysteine through the conserved F or W. The D gene is left open where the match is weak. Clone size is not always given. Where it is, it says once, few, many or a class for expanded clones.

-	TRBV12-3/TRBV12-4	many	TRBJ1-1	TGTGCCAGCAGGGCCGGGACGGCGAACACTGAAGCTTTCTTT	CASRAGTANTEAFF
TRBD1	TRBV27	many	TRBJ2-7	TGTGCCAGCAGTTCTCTGGACAGGGGATACGAGCAGTACTTC	CASSSLDRGYEQYF
TRBD2	TRBV5-6	many	TRBJ2-3	TGTGCCAGCAGCGAACTACTAGCGGGGTCAGATACGCAGTATTTT	CASSELLAGSDTQYF
-	TRBV5-1	many	TRBJ2-1	TGCGCCAGCAGCTCTCTAAGCAATGAGCAGTTCTTC	CASSSLSNEQFF
-	TRBV5-1	few	TRBJ1-1	TGCGCCAGCAGCCGGTCTGTCGGGGGAAGGGACACTGAAGCTTTCTTT	CASSRSVGGRDTEAFF
TRBD1	TRBV5-1	many	TRBJ1-1	TGCGCCAGCAAACAACCCGGGACAGGGGGTCGGGCTGAAGCTTTCTTT	CASKQPGTGGRAEAFF
-	TRBV3-1	many	TRBJ1-1	TGTGCCAGCAGCCCACAAGACCTGACTGGGGCTTTCTTT	CASSPQDLTGAFF
TRBD1	TRBV3-1	many	TRBJ1-1	TGTGCCAGCAGCCAACGACAGGGCGGCACTGAAGCTTTCTTT	CASSQRQGGTEAFF
TRBD1	TRBV5-6	-	TRBJ1-1	TGTGCCAGTAGTCCCCCGACAGGGGGTATATTTGCTTTCTTT	CASSPPTGGIFAFF
-	TRBV7-3	many	TRBJ2-1	TGTGCCAGCAGCTTAACCCCCGCGTTAGGCGTTGAGCAGTTCTTC	CASSLTPALGVEQFF
-	TRBV6-2/TRBV6-3	many	TRBJ2-7	TGTGCCAGCAGTTACGGGCTTTCCTACGAGCAGTACTTC	CASSYGLSYEQYF
-	TRBV19	many	TRBJ2-2	TGTGCCAGTAGGCCGGACCGCACCGGGGAGCTGTTTTTT	CASRPDRTGELFF
-	TRBV5-1	many	TRBJ2-2	TGCGCCAGCAGCTTGTGGCCTAAGAACACCGGGGAGCTGTTTTTT	CASSLWPKNTGELFF
TRBD2	TRBV9	many	TRBJ2-5	TGTGCCAGCAGCGTAGAAGGTGCGGGGGGGCAAGAGACCCAGTACTTC	CASSVEGAGGQETQYF
-	TRBV12-3/TRBV12-4	many	TRBJ1-5	TGTGCCAGCAGTCCTAATTTGGGGCAGCCCCAGCATTTT	CASSPNLGQPQHF
TRBD1	TRBV7-3	many	TRBJ2-5	TGTGCCAGCAGCTTCCGACAGGGGCCCCGAGAGACCCAGTACTTC	CASSFRQGPRETQYF
TRBD1	TRBV7-2	-	TRBJ2-3	TGTGCCAGCAGCCCGGGACAGGGAGTTAGCACAGATACGCAGTATTTT	CASSPGQGVSTDTQYF
TRBD2	TRBV7-2	many	TRBJ2-5	TGTGCCAGCAGCGCAGGACTAGCGGGGGGAGGGGAGACCCAGTACTTC	CASSAGLAGGGETQYF
-	TRBV18	many	TRBJ2-7	TGTGCCAGCTCCCCCTCGGGGACCGAGCAGTACTTC	CASSPSGTEQYF
TRBD1	TRBV7-9	many	TRBJ2-7	TGTGCCTCAGAGTGGGGACAGGGACCTTACGAGCAGTACTTC	CASEWGQGPYEQYF
TRBD2	TRBV5-4	many	TRBJ2-5	TGTGCCAGCAGCACCCCGGTGGCGGGGGTTGAGACCCAGTACTTC	CASSTPVAGVETQYF
TRBD2	TRBV6-2/TRBV6-3	many	TRBJ2-5	TGTGCCAGCAGGACTAGCGCACAAGAGACCCAGTACTTC	CASRTSAQETQYF
-	TRBV6-1	many	TRBJ2-7	TGTGCCAGCAGTTACGAGTCCTACGAGCAGTACTTC	CASSYESYEQYF
-	TRBV27	many	TRBJ1-2	TGTGCCAGCAGTCCACAGGGCTCGGGCTATGGCTACACCTTC	CASSPQGSGYGYTF
-	TRBV24-1	many	TRBJ2-5	TGTGCCACAATTGACTCAGACAGAGCTCTTATCTACCAAGAGACCCAGTACTTC	CATIDSDRALIYQETQYF
-	TRBV7-9	many	TRBJ2-2	TGTGCCAGCAGCTACCGGGGCGGGGAGCTGTTTTTT	CASSYRGGELFF
TRBD1	TRBV12-3/TRBV12-4	many	TRBJ1-5	TGTGCCACAGGACAGGGCAATCAGCCCCAGCATTTT	CATGQGNQPQHF
-	TRBV7-2	many	TRBJ1-1	TGTGCCAGCAGCCTAAGGACAGTAGCCTCCACTGAAGCTTTCTTT	CASSLRTVASTEAFF
-	TRBV29-1	few	TRBJ1-1	TGCAGCGCCAGGGTGAGAGGGAACACTGAAGCTTTCTTT	CSARVRGNTEAFF
TRBD2	TRBV3-1	many	TRBJ2-1	TGTGCCAGCAGCCAAGGCCTGACTAGCGGGGGGGCCCCATCCTACAATGAGCAGTTCTTC	CASSQGLTSGGAPSYNEQFF
-	TRBV6-6	many	TRBJ2-5	TGTGCCAGCGCCCCATTATTGGAGACCCAGTACTTC	CASAPLLETQYF
-	TRBV7-3	many	TRBJ1-1	TGTGCCAGCAGCAAGGGAGCAACTAGAATGAACACTGAAGCTTTCTTT	CASSKGATRMNTEAFF
TRBD1	TRBV19	many	TRBJ2-7	TGTGCCAGTGGAAACAGGGGCTACGAGCAGTACTTC	CASGNRGYEQYF
TRBD1	TRBV10-3	many	TRBJ1-4	TGTGCCATCAGTGAGTCGGCAGGGGGGAATGAAAAACTGTTTTTT	CAISESAGGNEKLFF
-	TRBV4-1	many	TRBJ1-5	TGCGCCAGCAGGGAGAGGGACGTTAGCAATCAGCCCCAGCATTTT	CASRERDVSNQPQHF
-	TRBV12-3/TRBV12-4	many	TRBJ1-4	TGTGCCAGCAGCCCCCATGGGATTAGTGAAAAACTGTTTTTT	CASSPHGISEKLFF
-	TRBV6-1	many	TRBJ2-7	TGTGCCAGCAGTAACCCCCGGGACGGACCCTACGAGCAGTACTTC	CASSNPRDGPYEQYF
-	TRBV19	-	TRBJ1-4	TGTGCCAGTAGTCGGGGCCTTAATGAAAAACTGTTTTTT	CASSRGLNEKLFF
-	TRBV25-1	many	TRBJ1-2	TGTGCCAGCAGTGAAGACTCGGGGATCTACTATGGCTACACCTTC	CASSEDSGIYYGYTF
-	TRBV10-3	many	TRBJ2-1	TGTGCCATCAGTGCCATCCCGCAGGGGACATTCGATGAGCAGTTCTTC	CAISAIPQGTFDEQFF
-	TRBV3-1	many	TRBJ1-4	TGTGCCAGCAGCCGGGGGCTTTACGAAAAACTGTTTTTT	CASSRGLYEKLFF
-	TRBV9	many	TRBJ2-2	TGTGCCAGCAGCGTAGGGACGAACACCGGGGAGCTGTTTTTT	CASSVGTNTGELFF
TRBD1	TRBV18	many	TRBJ1-1	TGTGCCAGCTCACCCCGAGGGGGCTGGGGCACTGAAGCTTTCTTT	CASSPRGGWGTEAFF
TRBD2	TRBV6-8	many	TRBJ2-1	TGTGCCAGCAGCCTTAGCGGGGGCGAACTTGAGCAGTTCTTC	CASSLSGGELEQFF
-	TRBV9	many	TRBJ1-4	TGTGCCAGCAGCGTAGAGGGGAATACAGCTGAAAAACTGTTTTTT	CASSVEGNTAEKLFF
-	TRBV5-4	many	TRBJ2-7	TGTGCCAGCAGCCTGGGCCTACAGGGCTACGAGCAGTACTTC	CASSLGLQGYEQYF
-	TRBV4-3	many	TRBJ1-1	TGCGCCAGCAGCCAAGAGAGGCAAGCGAACACTGAAGCTTTCTTT	CASSQERQANTEAFF
-	TRBV4-2	many	TRBJ1-2	TGTGCCAGCAGCCAAGGGACTCTGGGATATGGCTACACCTTC	CASSQGTLGYGYTF
-	TRBV7-6	many	TRBJ1-1	TGTGCCAGCAGCCAGCCCCAAGGGGTTCAAGCTTTCTTT	CASSQPQGVQAFF
TRBD2	TRBV5-1	many	TRBJ2-1	TGCGCCAGCAGCTCCTCCGGGACTAGCGGGGTCAATGAGCAGTTCTTC	CASSSSGTSGVNEQFF
TRBD2	TRBV9	many	TRBJ2-3	TGTGCCAGCAGCTTTACCCCGGGACTAGCGGAGCCTAGCACAGATACGCAGTATTTT	CASSFTPGLAEPSTDTQYF
TRBD1	TRBV7-9	many	TRBJ2-3	TGTGCCAGCAGCTGGGGGACAGCCAGCACAGATACGCAGTATTTT	CASSWGTASTDTQYF
-	TRBV24-1	many	TRBJ1-5	TGTGCCACCAGTGATCCGCATCAGCCCCAGCATTTT	CATSDPHQPQHF
-	TRBV6-2/TRBV6-3	many	TRBJ1-1	TGTGCCAGCAGTACGGGCAGGGAGCACACTGAAGCTTTCTTT	CASSTGREHTEAFF
TRBD1	TRBV25-1	many	TRBJ2-1	TGTGCCAGCAGCGGCAGGGGGCGCTTGGATGAGCAGTTCTTC	CASSGRGRLDEQFF
TRBD1	TRBV12-3/TRBV12-4	many	TRBJ2-5	TGTGCCAGCAGCTGGGGACAGCAAGAGACCCAGTACTTC	CASSWGQQETQYF
-	TRBV13	many	TRBJ1-2	TGTGCCAGCCGTTCCAGTCTCTCCGGGGATGGCTACACCTTC	CASRSSLSGDGYTF
-	TRBV7-2	many	TRBJ1-5	TGTGCCAGCAGCTTAGAGCCGAATCAGCCCCAGCATTTT	CASSLEPNQPQHF
-	TRBV4-3	many	TRBJ1-3	TGCGCCAGCAGCCAAGCCCCCACCGTCTCTGGAAACACCATATATTTT	CASSQAPTVSGNTIYF
TRBD1	TRBV5-1	many	TRBJ1-2	TGCGCCAGCAGCTTCACCCGAGGGGGCACCATCTATGGCTACACCTTC	CASSFTRGGTIYGYTF